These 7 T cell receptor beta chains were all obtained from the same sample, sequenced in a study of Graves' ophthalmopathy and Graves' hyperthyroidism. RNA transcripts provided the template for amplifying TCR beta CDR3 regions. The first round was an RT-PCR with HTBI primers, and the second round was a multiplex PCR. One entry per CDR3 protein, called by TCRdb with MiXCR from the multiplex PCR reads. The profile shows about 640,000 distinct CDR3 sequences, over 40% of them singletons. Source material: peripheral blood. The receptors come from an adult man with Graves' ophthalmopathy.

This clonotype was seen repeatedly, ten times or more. The CDR3 sequence is CASTQTGGDGYTF. CDR3 DNA sequence: TGTGCCAGCACTCAGACAGGGGGTGATGGCTACACCTTC. The chain has TRBV27 and TRBJ1-2; 9 bases are a match to TRBD1. V shed 7 bases and J 6 bases; nucleotides not matched to a gene: 6. The germline CDR1 and CDR2 sequences are MNHEY and SMNVEV (reference sequence). This CDR3 has 13 amino acids.

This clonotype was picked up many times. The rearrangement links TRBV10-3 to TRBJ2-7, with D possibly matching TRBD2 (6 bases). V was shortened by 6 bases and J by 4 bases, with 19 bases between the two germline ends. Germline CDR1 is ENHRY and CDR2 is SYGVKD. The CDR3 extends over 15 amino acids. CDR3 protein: CAISGEDLGLYEQYF. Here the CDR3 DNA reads TGTGCCATCAGCGGGGAGGATTTGGGGTTGTACGAGCAGTACTTC.

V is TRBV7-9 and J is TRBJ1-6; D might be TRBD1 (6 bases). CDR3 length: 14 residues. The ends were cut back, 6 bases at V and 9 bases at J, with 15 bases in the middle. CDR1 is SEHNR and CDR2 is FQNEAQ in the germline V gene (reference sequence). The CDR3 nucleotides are TGTGCCAGCAGTTCCGGGACAATAGGTTCACCCCTCCACTTT. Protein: CASSSGTIGSPLHF.

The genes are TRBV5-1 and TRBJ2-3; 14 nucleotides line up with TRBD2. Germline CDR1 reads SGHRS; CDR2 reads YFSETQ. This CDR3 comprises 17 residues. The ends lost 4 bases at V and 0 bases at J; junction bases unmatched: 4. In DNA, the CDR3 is TGCGCCAGCAGCCGGACTAGCGGGGGGTCTAGCACAGATACGCAGTATTTT. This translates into CASSRTSGGSSTDTQYF.

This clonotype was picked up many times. The CDR3 nucleotides are TGTGCCAGCAGCCCTCGACAGGGGTGGGAGACCCAGTACTTC. This gives the protein CASSPRQGWETQYF. V is TRBV7-3 and J is TRBJ2-5; 8 positions agree with TRBD1. The CDR3 spans 14 residues. V was clipped by 5 bases and J by 5 bases; unmatched bases: 7. Per germline, CDR1 SGHTA and CDR2 FQGTGA.

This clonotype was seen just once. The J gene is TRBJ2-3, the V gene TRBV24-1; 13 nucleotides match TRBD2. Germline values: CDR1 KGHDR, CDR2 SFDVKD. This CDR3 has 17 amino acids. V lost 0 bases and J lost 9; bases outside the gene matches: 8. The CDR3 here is CATSDLGLAGVGGTQYF. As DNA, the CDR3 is TGTGCCACCAGTGATTTGGGACTAGCGGGAGTCGGTGGCACGCAGTATTTT.

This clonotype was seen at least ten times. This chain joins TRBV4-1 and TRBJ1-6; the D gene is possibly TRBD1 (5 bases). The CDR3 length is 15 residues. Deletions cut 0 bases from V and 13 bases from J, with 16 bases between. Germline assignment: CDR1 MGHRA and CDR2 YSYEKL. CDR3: CASSQDEGTLVPLHF. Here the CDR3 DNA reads TGCGCCAGCAGCCAAGATGAGGGGACCCTTGTGCCCCTCCACTTT.